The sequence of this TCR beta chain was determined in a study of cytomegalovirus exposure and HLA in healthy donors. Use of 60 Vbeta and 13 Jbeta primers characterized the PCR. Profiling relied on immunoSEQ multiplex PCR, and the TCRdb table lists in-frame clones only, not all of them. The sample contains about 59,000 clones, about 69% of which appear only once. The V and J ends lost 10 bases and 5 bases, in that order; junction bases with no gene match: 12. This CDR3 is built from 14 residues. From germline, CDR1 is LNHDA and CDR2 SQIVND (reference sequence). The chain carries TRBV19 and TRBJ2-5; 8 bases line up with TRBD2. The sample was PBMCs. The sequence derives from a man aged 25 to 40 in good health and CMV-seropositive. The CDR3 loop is CATTLAGGDETQYF. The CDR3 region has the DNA TGTGCCACCACCCTGGCGGGGGGCGATGAGACCCAGTACTTC.